The present T cell receptor beta chain was sequenced within a study of cytomegalovirus exposure and HLA in healthy donors. The overall study: As released early, the data held about 85 million unique TCRs from HLA-typed donors. The Caucasian-associated ancestry cluster held 80% to 90% of roughly 370 genotyped donors. Whole-study results and caveats: With later analysis, a missense DCLRE1C variant became linked to TCR beta V- and J-gene trimming. The study labeled roughly 160 TCR beta chains cytomegalovirus-associated.

This clone was seen once. The antigen is not known. PCR used 60 Vbeta primers and 13 Jbeta primers. Clones were sequenced by immunoSEQ multiplex PCR, and TCRdb holds only the in-frame ones, with some missing. Here the sample spans 30,000 to 40,000 clones, roughly 88% being singletons. Germline CDR1 LGHNA, CDR2 YSLEER. Trimming pared 1 base from V and 1 base from J, leaving 10 bases between. This CDR3 is built from 15 residues. The chain uses TRBV4-3 and TRBJ2-5; the D gene is possibly TRBD1 (6 bases). What was sequenced was PBMCs. This clonotype was sampled from a woman aged 40 to 50 in good health and CMV-seropositive. DNA for the CDR3: TGCGCCAGCAGCCAAGCCTCAGGGGTCCAAGAGACCCAGTACTTC. Protein sequence: CASSQASGVQETQYF.